This passage covers 8 T cell receptor beta chains from one sample sequenced in a study of T cells in Graves' hyperthyroidism and ophthalmopathy. From RNA transcripts, TCR beta CDR3 regions were amplified. First-round RT-PCR targeting the TCR CDR3 was performed with the HTBI primer set. TCRdb reprocessed the multiplex PCR reads with MiXCR, giving one entry per CDR3 protein. This table holds 550,000 to 800,000 distinct CDR3 sequences, 17% found once. The sequencing sample was made of blood. The receptors come from a man between 45 and 60 years old with Graves' hyperthyroidism.

This clonotype was detected ten times or more. The rearrangement links TRBV12-3 or TRBV12-4 to TRBJ2-7, with 7 bases lining up with TRBD1. The V and J ends lost 3 bases and 3 bases, in that order; junction bases with no gene match: 5. CDR3 size: 14 residues. The DNA for the CDR3 is TGTGCCAGCAGTTTTACAGGGGATTACTACGAGCAGTACTTC. Its protein is CASSFTGDYYEQYF.

A few counts support this clonotype. This chain links TRBV20-1 with TRBJ2-1; 14 bases map to TRBD2. V shed 1 base, J shed 4 bases, and the junction held 0 bases outside the gene matches. CDR1 is DFQATT and CDR2 is SNEGSKA in the germline V gene (reference sequence). The CDR3 runs 15 residues. Here the CDR3 DNA reads TGCAGTGCTAGAGGGACTAGCGGGGGGTACAATGAGCAGTTCTTC. It encodes CSARGTSGGYNEQFF.

This clonotype was found many times. The V call is TRBV30, the J call TRBJ2-7; 8 bases align to TRBD2. Germline assignment: CDR1 GTSNPN and CDR2 SVGIG (reference sequence). This CDR3 is 16 amino acids long. V lost 2 bases and J lost 3; bases outside the gene matches: 12. The CDR3 DNA reads as TGTGCCTGGAGTACTACCGGGACTAGGGGAATCTACGAGCAGTACTTC. This translates into CAWSTTGTRGIYEQYF.

This clonotype has only a few counts. This chain connects TRBV20-1 to TRBJ2-7; 7 bases are a match to TRBD2. The CDR3 is 14 residues long. Germline CDR1 reads DFQATT; CDR2 reads SNEGSKA (reference sequence). V lost 2 bases and J lost 3; bases outside the gene matches: 7. The CDR3 protein is CSARQRDSVYEQYF. The CDR3 DNA follows: TGCAGTGCTAGACAGCGGGACTCCGTCTACGAGCAGTACTTC.

The table lists this clonotype with many counts. V gene TRBV6-5 combines with J gene TRBJ2-1, with a weak D call TRBD2 (5 bases). CDR3 size: 15 residues. V was trimmed by 0 bases and J by 6 bases, leaving 12 bases between them. Germline V gene lookup returns CDR1 MNHEY and CDR2 SVGAGI. The CDR3 nucleotides are TGTGCCAGCAGTTACTCCCGCGGACTCGGCAATGAGCAGTTCTTC. Its protein product is CASSYSRGLGNEQFF.

This clonotype was detected only a few times. This rearrangement joins TRBV6-5 to TRBJ1-2, with 9 bases aligning to TRBD1. The ends lost 3 bases at V and 4 bases at J; junction bases unmatched: 6. This CDR3 is 15 amino acids long. Germline CDR1 and CDR2: MNHEY and SVGAGI. In DNA, the CDR3 is TGTGCCAGCAGTTATACAGGGGGCTCGGGCTATGGCTACACCTTC. It codes for CASSYTGGSGYGYTF.

This clonotype was counted at least ten times. This chain links TRBV2 with TRBJ2-3; 8 bases are a match to TRBD2. Germline CDR1 and CDR2: SNHLY and FYNNEI. V shed 10 bases, J shed 3 bases, and the junction held 6 bases outside the gene matches. CDR3 length: 13 amino acids. CDR3 sequence reads: CAIRAGVTDTQYF. The CDR3 region has the DNA TGTGCCATCCGAGCGGGAGTAACAGATACGCAGTATTTT.

This clonotype was detected only a few times. CDR3 nucleotide sequence: TGTGCCAGCGCTAAACAGGGGGGAGAGACCCAGTACTTC. It yields the protein CASAKQGGETQYF. The rearrangement links TRBV3-1 to TRBJ2-5; 8 bases are a match to TRBD1. Trimming took 8 bases from V and 4 from J; bases not matched to a gene: 6. This CDR3 comprises 13 residues. CDR1 LGHDT and CDR2 YNNKEL come from the germline V gene (reference sequence).